One and the same sample provided the 28 T cell receptor beta chains below, sequenced in a study of T cells in Graves' hyperthyroidism and ophthalmopathy. The source material, RNA transcripts, was used to amplify TCR beta CDR3 regions. TCR CDR3 regions were first amplified by RT-PCR with HTBI primers. TCRdb re-called the multiplex PCR reads through MiXCR, storing one row per CDR3 protein. This table holds about 640,000 distinct CDR3 sequences, around 21% found once. Sequencing was performed on blood. The receptors were sampled from a man aged 25-45 years with Graves' ophthalmopathy.

The chain couples TRBV20-1 to TRBJ2-7; 9 bases agree with TRBD2. The V gene end was trimmed by 0 bases and the J gene end by 3 bases; junction bases not matched to a gene: 9. CDR3 size: 16 residues. The germline CDR1 and CDR2 sequences are DFQATT and SNEGSKA (reference sequence). The CDR3 reads CSARDMRGSGGYEQYF. Here the CDR3 DNA reads TGCAGTGCTAGAGATATGCGTGGTAGCGGGGGCTACGAGCAGTACTTC.

This clonotype was seen only a few times. The genes are TRBV19 and TRBJ1-5; perhaps TRBD1 as D (5 bases). With 7 bases removed from V and 2 bases from J, the gap between germline ends came to 12 bases. This CDR3 is built from 14 residues. Germline V gives CDR1 LNHDA, CDR2 SQIVND (reference sequence). The CDR3 DNA reads as TGTGCCAGTACCCCGGGGGACGGCAATCAGCCCCAGCATTTT. Protein sequence: CASTPGDGNQPQHF.

The chain links TRBV7-2 to TRBJ2-7; D not certain. Germline loops: CDR1 SGHTA, CDR2 FQGNSA. V lost 5 bases and J 7 bases, leaving 12 bases between the germline ends. This CDR3 region has 12 residues. CDR3 nucleotide sequence: TGTGCCAGCAGCAACTCGTTTATTGAGCAGTACTTC. Its translation is CASSNSFIEQYF.

V and J are TRBV27 and TRBJ2-7; D call uncertain. The CDR3 is 8 residues long. Trimming removed 11 bases at V and 3 bases at J, with 2 bases between. Germline V gene lookup returns CDR1 MNHEY and CDR2 SMNVEV (reference sequence). The CDR3, as DNA: TGTGCCGGCTACGAGCAGTACTTC. Its protein is CAGYEQYF.

The genes are TRBV7-9 and TRBJ1-2, with TRBD1 as a possible D gene (5 bases). The germline V and J ends were trimmed by 6 bases and 3 bases, with 23 bases remaining between them. CDR1 and CDR2 from the germline V gene are SEHNR and FQNEAQ (reference sequence). The CDR3 has 17 amino acids. CDR3: CASRQSVSEGLDYGYTF. CDR3 DNA: TGTGCCAGCAGGCAATCGGTGTCGGAGGGGCTCGACTATGGCTACACCTTC. Supplemented by reference TRBV7-9 and TRBJ1-2, the full variable domain reads DTGVSQNPRHKITKRGQNVTFRCDPISEHNRLYWYRQTLGQGPEFLTYFQNEAQLEKSRLLSDRFSAERPKGSFSTLEIQRTEQGDSAMYLCASRQSVSEGLDYGYTFGSGTRLTVV.

The chain employs TRBV6-1 and TRBJ1-4; D gene uncertain. Germline CDR1 and CDR2: MNHNS and SASEGT. V dropped 5 bases and J dropped 5 bases, with 18 bases sitting between them. This CDR3 is 16 amino acids long. The CDR3: CASSKLRRTSNEKLFF. DNA of the CDR3: TGTGCCAGCAGTAAACTCCGACGCACCTCAAATGAAAAACTGTTTTTT.

This chain connects TRBV6-2 or TRBV6-3 to TRBJ2-1; 8 nucleotides agree with TRBD2. CDR3 length: 15 residues. V was clipped by 5 bases and J by 7 bases; unmatched bases: 10. In germline, CDR1 is MNHEY, CDR2 SVGEGT. Written as DNA, the CDR3 is TGTGCCAGCAGTGGCAAGCGGGAGAGGTCAAATGAGCAGTTCTTC. Its translation: CASSGKRERSNEQFF.

This clonotype has ten or more counts. The chain combines TRBV12-3 or TRBV12-4 with TRBJ2-7; no definite D call. The germline V and J ends were trimmed by 2 bases and 2 bases, with 7 bases remaining between them. This CDR3 comprises 13 residues. CDR3 sequence reads: CASSLTVTYEQYF. The CDR3 coding sequence is TGTGCCAGCAGTTTAACAGTTACCTACGAGCAGTACTTC.

The sample holds a few counts of this clonotype. The CDR3 loop reads CASSMGQFYEQYF. In DNA, the CDR3 is TGTGCCAGCAGCATGGGACAGTTTTACGAGCAGTACTTC. The rearrangement uses TRBV5-4 and TRBJ2-7; TRBD1 aligns across 7 bases. With 4 bases clipped from V and 4 bases from J, the junction kept 5 bases outside the gene matches. Looked up from germline, CDR1 is SGHNT and CDR2 is YYREEE (reference sequence). The length of the CDR3 is 13 residues.

This clonotype was seen only a few times. The chain combines TRBV5-1 with TRBJ1-5, with TRBD1 matching over 8 bases. CDR3 length: 15 residues. Germline V gene lookup returns CDR1 SGHRS and CDR2 YFSETQ. Unmatched junction bases numbered 11, after V lost 6 bases and J lost 6 bases. The DNA of the CDR3 is TGCGCCAGCAAAAGTGAGACAGGGGCGGGTCAGCCCCAGCATTTT. Translation: CASKSETGAGQPQHF. Looking up the rest from reference TRBV5-1 and TRBJ1-5 gives the full variable domain: KAGVTQTPRYLIKTRGQQVTLSCSPISGHRSVSWYQQTPGQGLQFLFEYFSETQRNKGNFPGRFSGRQFSNSRSEMNVSTLELGDSALYLCASKSETGAGQPQHFGDGTRLSIL.

V and J are TRBV5-1 and TRBJ2-3; 9 bases are shared with TRBD2. Looked up from germline, CDR1 is SGHRS and CDR2 is YFSETQ. The CDR3 is made up of 17 amino acids. Trimming took 0 bases from V and 2 from J; bases not matched to a gene: 7. The CDR3: CASSLDLAGPFTDTQYF. The DNA of the CDR3 is TGCGCCAGCAGCTTGGATCTAGCGGGACCATTCACAGATACGCAGTATTTT.

In regard to this clonotype: A read error may explain this, as a much larger clone is one base away. The gene calls are TRBV6-1 and TRBJ1-1, with D unclear. Per germline, CDR1 MNHNS and CDR2 SASEGT. The length of the CDR3 is 13 residues. The chain's CDR3 is CASSRWMNTEAFF. CDR3 bases: TGTGCCAGCAGTAGATGGATGAATACTGAAGCTTTCTTT.

In this sample, this clonotype turned up a few times. This sequence joins TRBV28 and TRBJ2-7; 7 positions agree with TRBD1. Germline V lookup: CDR1 MDHEN, CDR2 SYDVKM. The length of the CDR3 is 13 residues. The V and J ends lost 10 bases and 3 bases, in that order; junction bases with no gene match: 9. CDR3 bases: TGTGCCACTTCGGACAGGTCGATCTACGAGCAGTACTTC. Translation: CATSDRSIYEQYF.

At least ten counts were recorded for this clonotype. The CDR3 sequence: CASSLGGLAGVGEQFF. The CDR3, as DNA: TGTGCCAGCAGTCTCGGGGGACTAGCGGGAGTGGGTGAGCAGTTCTTC. This chain connects TRBV28 to TRBJ2-1; 14 bases align to TRBD2. The V segment lost 5 bases and the J segment 9 bases; nucleotides outside the gene matches: 9. Germline CDR1 reads MDHEN; CDR2 reads SYDVKM. CDR3 length equals 16 residues.

This clonotype came up many times. V and J are TRBV20-1 and TRBJ2-6; D remains unclear. Per germline, CDR1 DFQATT and CDR2 SNEGSKA (reference sequence). The length of the CDR3 is 15 residues. Trimming pared 0 bases from V and 2 bases from J, leaving 8 bases between. In nucleotides, the CDR3 is TGCAGTGCTAGAGATACCACCACTGGGGCCAACGTCCTGACTTTC. It yields the protein CSARDTTTGANVLTF.

This clonotype was picked up many times. In DNA form, the CDR3 reads TGCGCCAGCAGCCCGCGCCAGGGAATAGCCAATGAGCAGTTCTTC. Protein sequence: CASSPRQGIANEQFF. The chain recombines TRBV5-1 with TRBJ2-1; possible D gene TRBD1, 5 bases. Germline V gene lookup returns CDR1 SGHRS and CDR2 YFSETQ. Trimming left V 4 bases short and J 6 bases short, with 17 bases between. The CDR3 loop spans 15 amino acids.

This rearrangement joins TRBV5-4 to TRBJ2-1; a possible D gene is TRBD2 (5 bases). CDR3 length equals 12 residues. Looked up from germline, CDR1 is SGHNT and CDR2 is YYREEE (reference sequence). Trimming removed 4 bases from V and 9 bases from J, with 11 bases in between. The CDR3 loop is CASSAGLIEQFF. DNA for the CDR3: TGTGCCAGCAGCGCCGGACTGATTGAGCAGTTCTTC. The full variable domain, with the rest looked up from reference TRBV5-4 and TRBJ2-1, is ETGVTQSPTHLIKTRGQQVTLRCSSQSGHNTVSWYQQALGQGPQFIFQYYREEENGRGNFPPRFSGLQFPNYSSELNVNALELDDSALYLCASSAGLIEQFFGPGTRLTVL.

The chain has TRBV5-1 and TRBJ2-3; D is possibly TRBD2 (5 bases). From germline, CDR1 is SGHRS and CDR2 YFSETQ. The CDR3 has 12 residues. Between the trimmed V and J ends, which lost 5 bases and 2 bases, there was a span of 6 bases. The CDR3 loop is CASREDTDTQYF. CDR3 DNA sequence: TGCGCCAGCAGGGAGGACACAGATACGCAGTATTTT. Supplemented by reference TRBV5-1 and TRBJ2-3, the full variable domain reads KAGVTQTPRYLIKTRGQQVTLSCSPISGHRSVSWYQQTPGQGLQFLFEYFSETQRNKGNFPGRFSGRQFSNSRSEMNVSTLELGDSALYLCASREDTDTQYFGPGTRLTVL.

This clonotype has a count of ten or more. This chain links TRBV30 with TRBJ2-5; D gene unclear. Trimming took off 3 bases at V and 3 bases at J, with 5 bases between the two ends. The CDR3 loop spans 11 amino acids. Germline V gene sequence: CDR1 GTSNPN, CDR2 SVGIG (reference sequence). In DNA form, the CDR3 reads TGTGCCTGGAGCGGAAAAGAGACCCAGTACTTC. Protein product: CAWSGKETQYF.

This clonotype was detected a few times. The chain is built from TRBV7-9 and TRBJ2-1; 10 nucleotides align to TRBD2. The germline V gene encodes CDR1 SEHNR and CDR2 FQNEAQ (reference sequence). Losses at the gene ends were 6 bases for V and 0 bases for J; bases not matched to a gene: 14. This CDR3 is 19 amino acids long. The chain's CDR3 is CASSLGLLAGADSYNEQFF. DNA for the CDR3: TGTGCCAGCAGTCTAGGTCTCCTAGCGGGAGCCGACTCCTACAATGAGCAGTTCTTC.

This chain links TRBV27 with TRBJ2-7; D is possibly TRBD1 or TRBD2 (5 bases each). The ends were cut back, 5 bases at V and 2 bases at J, with 19 bases in the middle. The V gene's germline CDR1 is MNHEY and CDR2 SMNVEV (reference sequence). CDR3 length: 16 residues. This CDR3 is CASSLQYGAGTYEQYF. Here the CDR3 DNA reads TGTGCCAGCAGTCTACAATACGGGGCGGGTACCTACGAGCAGTACTTC.

This chain uses TRBV2 with TRBJ2-2, with D possibly being TRBD2 (5 bases). This CDR3 has 15 amino acids. Germline CDR1 is SNHLY and CDR2 is FYNNEI. V was shortened by 6 bases and J by 1 base, with 12 bases between the two germline ends. CDR3: CASSPRTENTGELFF. CDR3 nucleotides: TGTGCCAGCAGCCCACGGACTGAGAACACCGGGGAGCTGTTTTTT. The full variable domain, its missing parts supplied by reference TRBV2 and TRBJ2-2, is EPEVTQTPSHQVTQMGQEVILRCVPISNHLYFYWYRQILGQKVEFLVSFYNNEISEKSEIFDDQFSVERPDGSNFTLKIRSTKLEDSAMYFCASSPRTENTGELFFGEGSRLTVL.

This clonotype appeared many times. The rearrangement links TRBV5-1 to TRBJ2-1; 10 bases align to TRBD1. The CDR3 consists of 14 residues. From germline, CDR1 is SGHRS and CDR2 YFSETQ. V was clipped by 2 bases and J by 6 bases; unmatched bases: 2. In nucleotides, the CDR3 is TGCGCCAGCAGCTTTGGACAGGGGGGCAATGAGCAGTTCTTC. It yields the protein CASSFGQGGNEQFF.

This clonotype was detected only a few times. The CDR3 loop is CASTGERNTIYF. The CDR3 DNA reads as TGTGCCAGCACAGGGGAGAGAAACACCATATATTTT. The chain has TRBV2 and TRBJ1-3, with D perhaps TRBD1 (6 bases). The CDR3 loop spans 12 amino acids. Per the germline V gene, CDR1 is SNHLY and CDR2 is FYNNEI. Trimming cost V 7 bases and J 5 bases, with 9 bases left between them.

The gene calls are TRBV19 and TRBJ1-1; 7 bases are shared with TRBD1. Germline CDR1 and CDR2: LNHDA and SQIVND (reference sequence). This CDR3 spans 14 amino acids. With 7 bases clipped from V and 2 bases from J, the junction kept 7 bases outside the gene matches. CDR3 sequence reads: CASIKGQANTEAFF. The CDR3 DNA follows: TGTGCCAGTATCAAAGGACAGGCTAACACTGAAGCTTTCTTT.

This chain joins TRBV7-3 and TRBJ2-3, with 8 nucleotides matching TRBD1. CDR3 length: 18 residues. V shed 2 bases and J 0 bases; nucleotides not matched to a gene: 10. Looked up from germline, CDR1 is SGHTA and CDR2 is FQGTGA. The CDR3 nucleotides are TGTGCCAGCAGCTTAGAAGGACAGGGCTTCCTTAGCACAGATACGCAGTATTTT. Protein product: CASSLEGQGFLSTDTQYF.

The genes are TRBV6-1 and TRBJ1-5; no firm D call. V lost 3 bases to trimming and J lost 4 bases, with 7 bases between them. The CDR3 contains 13 residues. Germline V lookup: CDR1 MNHNS, CDR2 SASEGT. The CDR3 loop is CASSDVPNQPQHF. CDR3 coding DNA: TGTGCCAGCAGTGACGTTCCGAATCAGCCCCAGCATTTT.

The chain is built from TRBV7-6 and TRBJ2-7, with 9 bases matching TRBD1. CDR1 and CDR2 from the germline V gene are SGHVS and FNYEAQ. V trimming: 1 base; J trimming: 6 bases; junction bases outside the gene matches: 4. The CDR3 length is 14 residues. The CDR3 DNA is TGTGCCAGCAGCTTAGGGACAGGGGTTATCGAGCAGTACTTC. This codes for CASSLGTGVIEQYF.